This is a list of T cell receptor beta chains from one sample in a study of T cells in Graves' hyperthyroidism and ophthalmopathy. MiXCR, applied by TCRdb to the multiplex PCR reads, yields one record per CDR3 protein. The sample has a few hundred thousand distinct CDR3 sequences; around 46% are singletons. Sequencing was performed on peripheral blood or thyroid tissue (not recorded which). These receptor sequences come from a young woman with Graves' hyperthyroidism. CDR3s include the opening cysteine and the closing phenylalanine or tryptophan. A D gene is named only where the DNA matches it firmly. A row's size may be missing; if present it is once, few, many or a size class.

j_call: TRBJ2-6
clone_size: -
v_call: TRBV15
d_call: -
cdr3_aa: CATSTYEGANVLTF
cdr3_nt: TGTGCCACCAGCACTTACGAGGGGGCCAACGTCCTGACTTTC

j_call: TRBJ1-2
clone_size: -
v_call: TRBV13
d_call: TRBD1
cdr3_aa: CASSSTGASYGYTF
cdr3_nt: TGTGCCAGCAGCTCAACAGGGGCAAGCTATGGCTACACCTTC

j_call: TRBJ1-2
clone_size: many
v_call: TRBV12-3/TRBV12-4
d_call: TRBD1
cdr3_aa: CASSSPRTGLIYGYTF
cdr3_nt: TGTGCCAGCAGTTCACCCCGGACAGGGCTTATCTATGGCTACACCTTC

j_call: TRBJ1-2
clone_size: many
v_call: TRBV11-3
d_call: -
cdr3_aa: CASRSDRTRANYGYTF
cdr3_nt: TGTGCCAGCAGATCTGACAGGACCCGAGCTAACTATGGCTACACCTTC

j_call: TRBJ1-5
clone_size: -
v_call: TRBV10-3
d_call: TRBD1
cdr3_aa: CAISERTGLDQPQHF
cdr3_nt: TGTGCCATCAGTGAAAGGACAGGGCTCGACCAGCCCCAGCATTTT

j_call: TRBJ1-6
clone_size: once
v_call: TRBV19
d_call: TRBD1
cdr3_aa: CASSAGTDYSPLHF
cdr3_nt: TGTGCCAGTAGTGCCGGGACAGATTATTCACCCCTCCACTTT

j_call: TRBJ2-1
clone_size: few
v_call: TRBV2
d_call: TRBD2
cdr3_aa: CASTQRREAFNEQFF
cdr3_nt: TGTGCCAGCACTCAGCGGCGGGAGGCTTTCAATGAGCAGTTCTTC

j_call: TRBJ2-1
clone_size: -
v_call: TRBV29-1
d_call: -
cdr3_aa: CSVGVGKQFF
cdr3_nt: TGCAGCGTTGGGGTCGGGAAGCAGTTCTTC

j_call: TRBJ1-6
clone_size: -
v_call: TRBV2
d_call: -
cdr3_aa: CASSGQTPTLHF
cdr3_nt: TGTGCCAGCAGTGGACAGACCCCCACCCTCCACTTT

j_call: TRBJ1-2
clone_size: many
v_call: TRBV7-3
d_call: -
cdr3_aa: CASARRNYGYTF
cdr3_nt: TGTGCCAGCGCACGCCGCAACTATGGCTACACCTTC

j_call: TRBJ2-2
clone_size: once
v_call: TRBV7-2
d_call: TRBD1
cdr3_aa: CASSSPGQGYTGELFF
cdr3_nt: TGTGCCAGCAGCTCGCCGGGACAGGGGTACACTGGGGAGCTGTTTTTT

j_call: TRBJ2-5
clone_size: -
v_call: TRBV12-3/TRBV12-4
d_call: -
cdr3_aa: CASSPQRSDVKTQYF
cdr3_nt: TGTGCCAGCAGTCCTCAACGGTCAGATGTAAAGACCCAGTACTTC

j_call: TRBJ2-5
clone_size: many
v_call: TRBV20-1
d_call: TRBD1
cdr3_aa: CSARLTGPAVETQYF
cdr3_nt: TGCAGTGCTAGGTTGACAGGGCCGGCCGTAGAGACCCAGTACTTC

j_call: TRBJ1-5
clone_size: many
v_call: TRBV12-3/TRBV12-4
d_call: TRBD1
cdr3_aa: CASSSVDRRNQPQHF
cdr3_nt: TGTGCCAGCAGTTCTGTGGACAGGCGGAATCAGCCCCAGCATTTT

j_call: TRBJ1-4
clone_size: -
v_call: TRBV10-3
d_call: TRBD1
cdr3_aa: CAISDKHFGTANEKLFF
cdr3_nt: TGTGCCATCAGTGATAAGCACTTCGGGACAGCGAATGAAAAACTGTTTTTT

j_call: TRBJ2-5
clone_size: -
v_call: TRBV2
d_call: TRBD2
cdr3_aa: CASSSTSVLETQYF
cdr3_nt: TGTGCCAGCTCCTCGACTAGCGTCCTGGAGACCCAGTACTTC

j_call: TRBJ1-6
clone_size: many
v_call: TRBV29-1
d_call: -
cdr3_aa: CSVRDTFNSPLHF
cdr3_nt: TGCAGCGTTCGGGACACCTTTAATTCACCCCTCCACTTT

j_call: TRBJ1-5
clone_size: -
v_call: TRBV20-1
d_call: TRBD1
cdr3_aa: CSASKDRGPVNEHF
cdr3_nt: TGCAGTGCTTCAAAGGACAGGGGGCCGGTCAATGAGCATTTT

j_call: TRBJ2-2
clone_size: -
v_call: TRBV6-5
d_call: TRBD1
cdr3_aa: CASRITGGTGELFF
cdr3_nt: TGTGCCAGCAGGATTACAGGGGGCACCGGGGAGCTGTTTTTT

j_call: TRBJ1-5
clone_size: -
v_call: TRBV29-1
d_call: -
cdr3_aa: CSHGTPRDQPQHF
cdr3_nt: TGCAGTCATGGGACCCCCAGGGACCAGCCCCAGCATTTT

j_call: TRBJ2-7
clone_size: many
v_call: TRBV20-1
d_call: TRBD2
cdr3_aa: CSARAGVAGGIGYEQYF
cdr3_nt: TGCAGTGCTAGAGCCGGGGTAGCGGGAGGGATCGGCTACGAGCAGTACTTC

j_call: TRBJ2-5
clone_size: -
v_call: TRBV11-3
d_call: -
cdr3_aa: CASSYLVVEETQYF
cdr3_nt: TGTGCCAGCAGCTACTTGGTAGTAGAAGAGACCCAGTACTTC

j_call: TRBJ2-5
clone_size: many
v_call: TRBV20-1
d_call: TRBD2
cdr3_aa: CSAGDPSGGDRETQYF
cdr3_nt: TGCAGTGCTGGGGACCCTAGCGGAGGCGACCGAGAGACCCAGTACTTC

j_call: TRBJ1-2
clone_size: many
v_call: TRBV12-3/TRBV12-4
d_call: -
cdr3_aa: CASSLWDYKHGYTF
cdr3_nt: TGTGCCAGCAGTTTATGGGATTACAAACATGGCTACACCTTC

j_call: TRBJ2-7
clone_size: -
v_call: TRBV6-2/TRBV6-3
d_call: TRBD1
cdr3_aa: CASSYSRTGAGEQYF
cdr3_nt: TGTGCCAGCAGTTACTCCCGGACAGGGGCTGGGGAGCAGTACTTC

j_call: TRBJ2-2
clone_size: few
v_call: TRBV5-8
d_call: -
cdr3_aa: CSVSRRNTGELFF
cdr3_nt: TGTTCGGTGTCCCGGCGGAACACCGGGGAGCTGTTTTTT

j_call: TRBJ1-1
clone_size: many
v_call: TRBV11-3
d_call: TRBD1
cdr3_aa: CASSNRTGNTEAFF
cdr3_nt: TGTGCCAGCAGCAACCGGACAGGGAACACTGAAGCTTTCTTT

j_call: TRBJ1-1
clone_size: once
v_call: TRBV20-1
d_call: -
cdr3_aa: CSALNQGRFLTEAFF
cdr3_nt: TGCAGTGCTCTAAATCAGGGTCGGTTCCTCACTGAAGCTTTCTTT

j_call: TRBJ2-7
clone_size: -
v_call: TRBV19
d_call: -
cdr3_aa: CASSITFGKDVYEQYF
cdr3_nt: TGTGCCAGTAGTATTACGTTTGGTAAGGATGTCTACGAGCAGTACTTC

j_call: TRBJ2-7
clone_size: many
v_call: TRBV5-6
d_call: -
cdr3_aa: CASSGGAYEQYF
cdr3_nt: TGTGCCAGCAGCGGTGGGGCCTACGAGCAGTACTTC

j_call: TRBJ2-7
clone_size: many
v_call: TRBV5-1
d_call: -
cdr3_aa: CASSLFSTIPYEQYF
cdr3_nt: TGCGCCAGCAGCTTGTTCAGCACCATCCCCTACGAGCAGTACTTC

j_call: TRBJ1-5
clone_size: few
v_call: TRBV2
d_call: TRBD1
cdr3_aa: CAGSLGTGRNQPQHF
cdr3_nt: TGTGCCGGCAGCCTCGGGACAGGTCGCAATCAGCCCCAGCATTTT

j_call: TRBJ2-1
clone_size: few
v_call: TRBV7-2
d_call: TRBD1
cdr3_aa: CASSRRTGNNEQFF
cdr3_nt: TGTGCCAGCAGCCGCCGGACAGGGAATAATGAGCAGTTCTTC

j_call: TRBJ1-6
clone_size: many
v_call: TRBV6-6
d_call: -
cdr3_aa: CASTPAGRGATSLHF
cdr3_nt: TGTGCCAGCACTCCGGCTGGCCGAGGTGCGACATCCCTCCACTTT

j_call: TRBJ2-7
clone_size: many
v_call: TRBV19
d_call: -
cdr3_aa: CASSILGAGGSYEQYF
cdr3_nt: TGTGCCAGTAGTATACTTGGGGCCGGCGGGTCCTACGAGCAGTACTTC

j_call: TRBJ1-2
clone_size: many
v_call: TRBV2
d_call: TRBD1
cdr3_aa: CASKAGTDYGYTF
cdr3_nt: TGTGCCAGCAAAGCCGGGACAGACTATGGCTACACCTTC

j_call: TRBJ2-7
clone_size: -
v_call: TRBV11-2
d_call: TRBD1
cdr3_aa: CASSLDAGGDEQYF
cdr3_nt: TGTGCCAGCAGCTTAGATGCAGGGGGCGACGAGCAGTACTTC

j_call: TRBJ2-2
clone_size: many
v_call: TRBV4-1
d_call: TRBD2
cdr3_aa: CASSQALAGNTGELFF
cdr3_nt: TGCGCCAGCAGCCAAGCTCTAGCGGGAAATACCGGGGAGCTGTTTTTT

j_call: TRBJ2-6
clone_size: many
v_call: TRBV20-1
d_call: -
cdr3_aa: CSATPLNSSGANVLTF
cdr3_nt: TGCAGTGCTACGCCCCTAAATTCTTCTGGGGCCAACGTCCTGACTTTC

j_call: TRBJ2-7
clone_size: -
v_call: TRBV25-1
d_call: TRBD1
cdr3_aa: CATLETGDYEQYF
cdr3_nt: TGTGCCACCCTTGAGACAGGGGACTACGAGCAGTACTTC

j_call: TRBJ1-1
clone_size: -
v_call: TRBV29-1
d_call: -
cdr3_aa: CSVPPGTTNTEAFF
cdr3_nt: TGCAGCGTTCCCCCTGGGACGACGAACACTGAAGCTTTCTTT

j_call: TRBJ1-6
clone_size: many
v_call: TRBV7-8
d_call: -
cdr3_aa: CASSLWGRGNSPLHF
cdr3_nt: TGTGCCAGCAGCTTGTGGGGCCGGGGTAATTCACCCCTCCACTTT

j_call: TRBJ1-1
clone_size: many
v_call: TRBV7-3
d_call: -
cdr3_aa: CASSPDPIQVNTEAFF
cdr3_nt: TGTGCCAGCAGCCCGGACCCCATCCAGGTGAACACTGAAGCTTTCTTT

j_call: TRBJ2-5
clone_size: -
v_call: TRBV29-1
d_call: TRBD2
cdr3_aa: CSVDDGRARYF
cdr3_nt: TGCAGCGTTGATGACGGGAGGGCCCGTTACTTC

j_call: TRBJ2-2
clone_size: -
v_call: TRBV30
d_call: -
cdr3_aa: CAWSEQNTGELFF
cdr3_nt: TGTGCCTGGAGCGAACAGAACACCGGGGAGCTGTTTTTT

j_call: TRBJ1-1
clone_size: many
v_call: TRBV10-3
d_call: -
cdr3_aa: CAISELVGEEAFF
cdr3_nt: TGTGCCATCAGTGAACTTGTTGGGGAAGAAGCTTTCTTT

j_call: TRBJ2-3
clone_size: -
v_call: TRBV7-2
d_call: TRBD2
cdr3_aa: CASSLIAGGDTQYF
cdr3_nt: TGTGCCAGCAGCTTGATAGCGGGAGGAGATACGCAGTATTTT

j_call: TRBJ2-2
clone_size: -
v_call: TRBV7-2
d_call: TRBD1
cdr3_aa: CASSLGQGGELFF
cdr3_nt: TGTGCCAGCAGCTTGGGACAGGGCGGGGAGCTGTTTTTT

j_call: TRBJ2-7
clone_size: -
v_call: TRBV29-1
d_call: -
cdr3_aa: CSVRGNEQYF
cdr3_nt: TGCAGCGTGAGGGGGAACGAGCAGTACTTC

j_call: TRBJ1-1
clone_size: many
v_call: TRBV15
d_call: -
cdr3_aa: CATSEDVNTEAFF
cdr3_nt: TGTGCCACCAGCGAAGACGTGAACACTGAAGCTTTCTTT

j_call: TRBJ2-5
clone_size: -
v_call: TRBV29-1
d_call: TRBD2
cdr3_aa: CSVLTSAPGNQETQYF
cdr3_nt: TGCAGCGTCCTGACTAGCGCCCCGGGAAACCAAGAGACCCAGTACTTC

j_call: TRBJ1-3
clone_size: -
v_call: TRBV18
d_call: -
cdr3_aa: CASSPPSSSGNTIYF
cdr3_nt: TGTGCCAGCTCACCACCTAGCAGCTCTGGAAACACCATATATTTT